The present TCR beta chain was sequenced within a study of T cell changes during pregnancy in multiple sclerosis. Only in-frame clones appear in the TCRdb table, and some are missing; sequencing was by immunoSEQ multiplex PCR. In the table there are more than 55,000 clones, around nine tenths of which are singletons. This clone was seen repeatedly, ten times or more. Trimming stripped 0 bases from V and 3 bases from J, with 13 bases between. The germline gives CDR1 MNHNS, CDR2 SASEGT. The CDR3 has 16 amino acids. The chain is built from TRBV6-1 and TRBJ2-3, with D possibly TRBD1 on 7 matching bases. This clonotype originated in a female donor with multiple sclerosis, enrolled in a pregnancy study. This specimen consisted of peripheral blood, obtained after pregnancy. CDR3 region: CASSEAIQGGTDTQYF. DNA of the CDR3: TGTGCCAGCAGTGAAGCGATCCAGGGGGGAACAGATACGCAGTATTTT.